At least ten counts were recorded for the clone carrying this TCR beta chain. Antigen specificity is unknown. A read error may account for a junction end that differs from germline. The missing CDR3 end, 3 residues past where the read stops, is filled in from the germline J gene. Germline CDR1 is LGHNA and CDR2 is YNFKEQ. The CDR3 has 13 residues. These data are taken from a study of T cell clonality in common variable immunodeficiency. Overall study results and limits: Reportedly, TCR beta sequences from common variable immunodeficiency showed fewer deletions and N-nucleotide insertions.

Using immunoSEQ multiplex PCR, the repertoire was profiled, and TCRdb retains in-frame clones only, with some absent. The repertoire shows roughly 60,000 clones, none seen only once; the top ten take 1.6%. The rearrangement uses TRBV4-2 and TRBJ2-6, with TRBD2 as a possible D gene (6 bases). This clonotype was sampled from a person aged 18 to 70 in good health. The sample comprised peripheral blood mononuclear cells. The CDR3 spells CASSQALRGVLTF. The sequenced CDR3 bases are TGCGCCAGCAGCCAAGCCCTCCGGGGGGTC.